Presented here are 2 T cell receptor beta chains from one specimen sequenced in a study of cytomegalovirus exposure and HLA in healthy donors. Primers included in the PCR were 60 Vbeta and 13 Jbeta primers. Assay used: immunoSEQ multiplex PCR; TCRdb lists only in-frame clones, some missing. In the table there are over 150,000 clones, just under 80% of which are singletons. The specimen sequenced was PBMCs. The receptors here all came from a woman in her fifties or sixties in good health and CMV-seropositive.

The chain employs TRBV7-2 and TRBJ1-5; D remains ambiguous. Germline V lookup: CDR1 SGHTA, CDR2 FQGNSA. The CDR3 covers 16 residues. The ends were cut back, 1 base at V and 0 bases at J, with 10 bases in the middle. The CDR3 here is CASSLDSTNSNQPQHF. CDR3 DNA: TGTGCCAGCAGCTTAGACAGTACGAATAGCAATCAGCCCCAGCATTTT.

The chain has TRBV7-8 and TRBJ1-1, with D maybe TRBD1 (6 bases). Between the trimmed V and J ends, which lost 5 bases and 0 bases, there was a span of 10 bases. Germline CDR1 is SGHVS and CDR2 is FQNEAQ. The CDR3 covers 14 residues. The CDR3 spells CASSPDSLNTEAFF. DNA of the CDR3: TGTGCCAGCAGCCCGGACAGCCTGAACACTGAAGCTTTCTTT.